These 13 T cell receptor beta chains came from one sample sequenced in a study of shared clonotypes between healthy human individuals. The protocol was immunoSEQ multiplex PCR, while the TCRdb copy is restricted to in-frame clones and leaves out a portion. The top ten clones hold around 1.7% of a sample with about 710,000 clones, over 60% of them seen once. Input material: memory CD4+ T cells sorted from blood. Sample subset: CD45RA-negative fraction. The receptors were gathered from a woman in her twenties or thirties in good health.

This rearrangement joins TRBV30 to TRBJ2-2, with D perhaps TRBD2 (5 bases). Deletions cut 0 bases from V and 3 bases from J, with 17 bases between. Germline V CDR1 and CDR2: GTSNPN, SVGIG (reference sequence). The CDR3 has 17 amino acids. Here the CDR3 DNA reads TGTGCCTGGAGTGTACAAGGAGGTGGGTGGGACACCGGGGAGCTGTTTTTT. As protein: CAWSVQGGGWDTGELFF.

This rearrangement joins TRBV2 to TRBJ1-2; D gene unclear. The CDR3 is 14 amino acids. V was cut by 3 bases and J by 1 base, with 9 bases left in between. In germline, CDR1 is SNHLY, CDR2 FYNNEI. The CDR3 nucleotides read TGTGCCAGCAGTGAGCGAAGAAATAACTATGGCTACACCTTC. Residues: CASSERRNNYGYTF.

The CDR3 nucleotides read TGTGCCAGCAACCGGGGACTAGCGGGTAATGAGCAGTTCTTC. Encoded protein: CASNRGLAGNEQFF. This sequence joins TRBV6-5 and TRBJ2-1; TRBD2 aligns across 12 bases. Trimming took 7 bases from V and 7 from J; bases not matched to a gene: 5. The CDR3 length is 14 residues. CDR1 and CDR2 from the germline V gene are MNHEY and SVGAGI.

This chain connects TRBV9 to TRBJ1-2, with TRBD1 matching 9 bases. V was pared by 4 bases and J by 0 bases, with 4 bases of the junction left unmatched. Germline loops: CDR1 SGDLS, CDR2 YYNGEE. The length of the CDR3 is 15 residues. CDR3 region: CASSTRTGANYGYTF. The CDR3 DNA reads as TGTGCCAGCAGCACCAGGACAGGGGCTAACTATGGCTACACCTTC.

The chain links TRBV16 to TRBJ1-5; D gene uncertain. The V end lost 0 bases, the J end lost 2 bases, and 8 bases lay between the germline ends. Looked up from germline, CDR1 is KGHSY and CDR2 is FQNENV. The CDR3 spans 15 residues. DNA for the CDR3: TGTGCCAGCAGCCAATCATCAGTGGGCAATCAGCCCCAGCATTTT. It yields the protein CASSQSSVGNQPQHF.

The rearrangement links TRBV13 to TRBJ1-4; D remains unclear. V dropped 5 bases and J dropped 0 bases, with 16 bases sitting between them. CDR1 and CDR2 from the germline V gene are PRHDT and FYEKMQ (reference sequence). The CDR3 runs 17 residues. Written as DNA, the CDR3 is TGTGCCAGCAGCCCGACGGGCCCTGAGGCAACTAATGAAAAACTGTTTTTT. It specifies CASSPTGPEATNEKLFF.

This chain connects TRBV6-6 to TRBJ1-1; weak D call: TRBD1 (5 bases). The CDR3 totals 16 residues. Germline CDR1 reads MNHNY; CDR2 reads SVGAGI (reference sequence). V dropped 7 bases and J dropped 5 bases, with 23 bases sitting between them. The CDR3: CASTGQQRGRRTEAFF. The CDR3 DNA follows: TGTGCCAGCACGGGTCAGCAAAGGGGTCGAAGGACTGAAGCTTTCTTT.

The chain couples TRBV7-8 to TRBJ2-7, with 13 bases fitting TRBD2. The CDR3 has 18 amino acids. V gave up 1 base and J gave up 4 bases; unmatched junction bases: 10. Germline assignment: CDR1 SGHVS and CDR2 FQNEAQ. The CDR3: CASSLVAGLAGVRYEQYF. CDR3 nucleotide sequence: TGTGCCAGCAGCTTAGTGGCCGGACTAGCGGGAGTGCGGTACGAGCAGTACTTC.

V is TRBV25-1 and J is TRBJ1-4; TRBD1 matches 7 bases. The CDR3 is 17 amino acids. V was pared by 4 bases and J by 0 bases, with 8 bases of the junction left unmatched. The V gene's germline CDR1 is MGHDK and CDR2 SYGVNS. CDR3 nucleotide sequence: TGTGCCAGCAGTGGACCCGGGACAGTAGCAACTAATGAAAAACTGTTTTTT. Protein product: CASSGPGTVATNEKLFF.

This clone came up once. This chain connects TRBV7-9 to TRBJ2-3, with TRBD1 matching over 7 bases. Germline CDR1 is SEHNR and CDR2 is FQNEAQ (reference sequence). V dropped 1 base and J dropped 6; count of bases not matched to a gene: 13. This CDR3 region has 17 residues. The CDR3 is CASSLVMRQGFRDTQYF. The CDR3 DNA follows: TGTGCCAGCAGCTTAGTGATGAGACAGGGATTCAGGGATACGCAGTATTTT.

The chain has TRBV7-9 and TRBJ1-2; D not resolved. V was pared by 3 bases and J by 8 bases, with 7 bases between. This CDR3 comprises 11 residues. The germline gives CDR1 SEHNR, CDR2 FQNEAQ (reference sequence). This CDR3 reads CASSFMGGYTF. In DNA, the CDR3 is TGTGCCAGCAGCTTTATGGGCGGCTACACCTTC.

This chain joins TRBV27 and TRBJ1-5; D may be TRBD1 (5 bases). The CDR3 runs 13 residues. Germline V lookup: CDR1 MNHEY, CDR2 SMNVEV (reference sequence). The V and J ends lost 8 bases and 10 bases respectively, with 18 bases between them. This CDR3 reads CASGRDSLGPQHF. The CDR3 DNA follows: TGTGCCAGCGGCCGGGACTCCCTCGGACCCCAGCATTTT.

This clone showed up many times. The rearrangement links TRBV4-1 to TRBJ2-1; 8 bases agree with TRBD2. The germline CDR1 and CDR2 sequences are MGHRA and YSYEKL. The CDR3 spans 17 residues. V lost 0 bases, J lost 4 bases, and 8 bases stayed unmatched. CDR3 sequence reads: CASSQDRLIAGYNEQFF. The CDR3 coding sequence is TGCGCCAGCAGCCAAGATAGGTTGATAGCGGGGTACAATGAGCAGTTCTTC.